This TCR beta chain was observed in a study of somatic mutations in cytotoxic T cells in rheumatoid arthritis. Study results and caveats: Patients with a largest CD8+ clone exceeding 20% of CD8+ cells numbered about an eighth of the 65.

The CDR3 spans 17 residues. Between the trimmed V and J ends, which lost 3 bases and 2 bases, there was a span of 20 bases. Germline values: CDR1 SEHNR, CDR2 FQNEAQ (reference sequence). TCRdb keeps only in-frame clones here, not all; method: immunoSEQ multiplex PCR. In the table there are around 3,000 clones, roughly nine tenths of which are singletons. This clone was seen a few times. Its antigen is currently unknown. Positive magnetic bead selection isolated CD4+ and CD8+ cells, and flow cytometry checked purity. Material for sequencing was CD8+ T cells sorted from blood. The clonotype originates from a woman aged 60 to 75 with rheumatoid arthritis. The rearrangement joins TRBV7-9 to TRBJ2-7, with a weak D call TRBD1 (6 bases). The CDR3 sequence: CASSFTLGRTETYEQYF. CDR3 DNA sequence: TGTGCCAGCAGCTTTACGCTAGGCAGGACAGAGACCTACGAGCAGTACTTC. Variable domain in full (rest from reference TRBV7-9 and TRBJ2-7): DTGVSQNPRHKITKRGQNVTFRCDPISEHNRLYWYRQTLGQGPEFLTYFQNEAQLEKSRLLSDRFSAERPKGSFSTLEIQRTEQGDSAMYLCASSFTLGRTETYEQYFGPGTRLTVT.